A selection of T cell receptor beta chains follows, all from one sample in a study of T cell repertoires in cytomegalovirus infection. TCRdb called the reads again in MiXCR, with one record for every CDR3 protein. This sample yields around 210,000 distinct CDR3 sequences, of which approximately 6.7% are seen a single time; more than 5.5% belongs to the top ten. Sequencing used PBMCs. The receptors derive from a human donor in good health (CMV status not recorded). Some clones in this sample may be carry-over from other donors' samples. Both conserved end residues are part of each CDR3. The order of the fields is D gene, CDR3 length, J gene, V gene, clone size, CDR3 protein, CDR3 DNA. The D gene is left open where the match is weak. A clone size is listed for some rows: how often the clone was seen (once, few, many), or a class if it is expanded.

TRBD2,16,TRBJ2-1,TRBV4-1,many,CASSQIAGGMYNEQFF,TGCGCCAGCAGCCAAATAGCGGGGGGGATGTACAATGAGCAGTTCTTC
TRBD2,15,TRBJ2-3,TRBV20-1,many,CSARLAGGSGDTQYF,TGCAGTGCCCGTCTAGCGGGGGGGTCGGGAGATACGCAGTATTTT
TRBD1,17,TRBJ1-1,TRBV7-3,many,CASSLLDRARGNTEAFF,TGTGCCAGCAGCCTCTTAGACAGGGCCCGGGGGAACACTGAAGCTTTCTTT
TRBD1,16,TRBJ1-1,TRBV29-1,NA,CSVVSPGQGARTEAFF,TGCAGCGTTGTATCCCCGGGACAGGGGGCAAGGACTGAAGCTTTCTTT
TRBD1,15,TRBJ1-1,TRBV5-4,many,CASSSPGTGNTEAFF,TGTGCCAGCAGCTCCCCCGGGACAGGGAACACTGAAGCTTTCTTT
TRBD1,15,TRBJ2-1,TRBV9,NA,CASSGGTGGYNEQLF,TGTGCCAGCAGCGGAGGGACAGGGGGTTACAATGAGCAGCTCTTC
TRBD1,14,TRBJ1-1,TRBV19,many,CASRVTGQHTEAFF,TGTGCCAGTAGGGTCACGGGACAGCACACTGAAGCTTTCTTT
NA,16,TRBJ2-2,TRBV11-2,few,CASKGGAGDITGELFF,TGTGCCAGCAAGGGAGGGGCGGGGGACATCACCGGGGAGCTGTTTTTT
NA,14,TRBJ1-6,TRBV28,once,CASSFLQGDSPLHF,TGTGCCAGCAGTTTTTTACAGGGAGATTCACCCCTCCACTTT
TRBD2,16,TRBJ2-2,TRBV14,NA,CASSEPQRGNTGELFF,TGTGCCAGCAGCGAACCCCAGCGGGGGAACACCGGGGAGCTGTTTTTT
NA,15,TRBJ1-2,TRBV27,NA,CASSPLRQRLYGYTF,TGTGCCAGCAGTCCACTCAGACAGCGACTCTATGGCTACACCTTC
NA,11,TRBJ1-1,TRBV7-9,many,CASSLKHEAFF,TGTGCCAGCAGCTTAAAGCATGAAGCTTTCTTT
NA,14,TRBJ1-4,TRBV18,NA,CASSPRPGDEKLFF,TGTGCCAGCTCACCACGGCCAGGGGACGAAAAACTGTTTTTT
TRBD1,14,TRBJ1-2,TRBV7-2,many,CASSRQGANYGYTF,TGTGCCAGCAGCAGACAGGGGGCCAACTATGGCTACACCTTC
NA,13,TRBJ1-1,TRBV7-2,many,CASSFRDRAEAFF,TGTGCCAGCAGCTTCAGGGATCGGGCTGAAGCTTTCTTT